What follows are 8 T cell receptor beta chains derived from one specimen sequenced in a study of PD-1 blockade in classical Hodgkin lymphoma. Here immunoSEQ multiplex PCR was the method, and the copy in TCRdb shows in-frame clones only, minus some. The sample includes roughly 86,000 clones, approximately 83% of them seen just once. Time point reported: cycle 4 day 1 (C4D1), after 5 to 7 weeks of nivolumab. Each patient experienced a relapse that followed autologous stem cell transplantation, and brentuximab vedotin exposure varied. Sequenced here: peripheral blood mononuclear cells (PBMCs), sampled before the fourth cycle of nivolumab. The origin of the receptors is a human donor with classical Hodgkin lymphoma.

This clone was picked up a small number of times. The chain joins TRBV7-9 to TRBJ1-1; D not resolved. The germline V gene encodes CDR1 SEHNR and CDR2 FQNEAQ (reference sequence). The CDR3 has 13 amino acids. Trimming cost V 2 bases and J 1 base, with 5 bases left between them. CDR3 loop: CASSLQSNTEAFF. The CDR3 region has the DNA TGTGCCAGCAGCTTACAGTCGAACACTGAAGCTTTCTTT.

The chain combines TRBV2 with TRBJ2-4; TRBD2 might be the D (6 bases). The CDR3 extends over 16 amino acids. Looked up from germline, CDR1 is SNHLY and CDR2 is FYNNEI. The V and J ends lost 7 bases and 3 bases respectively, with 19 bases between them. The CDR3 bases are TGTGCCAGCACCTCTCCGGGACTCCAAGACAAAAACATTCAGTACTTC. Protein product: CASTSPGLQDKNIQYF.

The rearrangement joins TRBV25-1 to TRBJ1-2; a weak D match, TRBD1 (5 bases). The CDR3 runs to 14 residues. Germline values: CDR1 MGHDK, CDR2 SYGVNS. Deletions cut 2 bases from V and 2 bases from J, with 9 bases between. In DNA, the CDR3 is TGTGCCAGCAGTGAAGGCGACAGAAACTATGGCTACACCTTC. This codes for CASSEGDRNYGYTF.

The rearrangement joins TRBV6-5 to TRBJ1-3, with no clear D. Deletions cut 6 bases from V and 6 bases from J, with 15 bases between. Germline V gene lookup returns CDR1 MNHEY and CDR2 SVGAGI. The CDR3 consists of 14 residues. This chain's CDR3 is CASSRRNPSNTIYF. The CDR3 region has the DNA TGTGCCAGCAGCCGACGGAATCCGTCAAACACCATATATTTT.

V and J are TRBV29-1 and TRBJ2-3; D is unresolved. This CDR3 contains 11 residues. Germline-derived CDR1 and CDR2 are SQVTM and ANQGSEA. V was pared by 7 bases and J by 4 bases, with 9 bases between. The CDR3 bases are TGCAGCGGAGATTGGGCAGATACGCAGTATTTT. This gives the protein CSGDWADTQYF.

This clone was seen only a few times. The rearrangement uses TRBV6-1 and TRBJ2-1, with D unresolved. Germline CDR1 MNHNS, CDR2 SASEGT. The CDR3 contains 15 residues. Trimming stripped 1 base from V and 0 bases from J, with 7 bases between. CDR3 sequence reads: CASSEVGISYNEQFF. The CDR3 coding sequence is TGTGCCAGCAGTGAAGTGGGGATCTCCTACAATGAGCAGTTCTTC.

The chain recombines TRBV6-5 with TRBJ1-3; D unresolved. V lost 4 bases to trimming and J lost 0 bases, with 13 bases between them. The germline V gene has CDR1 MNHEY and CDR2 SVGAGI. The CDR3 is made up of 16 amino acids. The CDR3 spells CASSLTRLSSGNTIYF. The CDR3 DNA sequence: TGTGCCAGCAGTTTAACACGGCTGAGCTCTGGAAACACCATATATTTT.

The gene calls are TRBV5-6 and TRBJ1-5, with no clear D. Looked up from germline, CDR1 is SGHDT and CDR2 is YYEEEE. The CDR3 has 14 amino acids. V lost 1 base and J lost 7, with 12 bases in between. The DNA for the CDR3 is TGTGCCAGCAGCTTGTACGGCAGTGGACAGCCCCAGCATTTT. Amino acid sequence: CASSLYGSGQPQHF.